A selection of T cell receptor beta chains follows, all from one sample in a study of OX40 agonist ivuxolimab in advanced cancers. This table comes from immunoSEQ multiplex PCR, and its TCRdb copy is limited to in-frame clones, with some not included. The table lists about 110,000 clones, around nine tenths of them singletons. The specimen comprised CD4+ or CD8+ T cells sorted from blood, sampled in a trial of the OX40 agonist ivuxolimab. These receptors were collected from an adult with an advanced solid tumor such as melanoma, head and neck, liver or kidney cancer. The CDR3 runs from the conserved cysteine through the conserved F or W. The D gene is left open where the match is weak. A clone size is listed for some rows: how often the clone was seen (once, few, many), or a class if it is expanded.

.	TRBV5-8	TRBJ2-7	.	CASSLGADEQYF	TGTGCCAGCAGCCTTGGGGCAGACGAGCAGTACTTC
.	TRBV6-5	TRBJ1-5	.	CASSSPSANQPQHF	TGTGCCAGCAGTTCCCCTAGCGCCAATCAGCCCCAGCATTTT
TRBD1	TRBV7-2	TRBJ2-7	.	CASSQGQGAFTYEQYF	TGTGCCAGCAGCCAGGGACAGGGGGCCTTTACATACGAGCAGTACTTC
.	TRBV4-1	TRBJ2-7	.	CASSQVLMPKRADYEQYF	TGCGCCAGCAGCCAAGTCCTAATGCCGAAAAGAGCGGACTACGAGCAGTACTTC
TRBD1	TRBV2	TRBJ1-1	.	CASVKADRAGTEAFF	TGTGCCAGCGTGAAAGCTGACAGGGCAGGCACTGAAGCTTTCTTT
.	TRBV7-2	TRBJ2-3	.	CASSLYLLGASTDTQYF	TGTGCCAGCAGCTTATACCTACTCGGGGCTAGCACAGATACGCAGTATTTT
.	TRBV4-2	TRBJ1-5	.	CASSQQGHQPQHF	TGTGCCAGCAGCCAACAGGGGCATCAGCCCCAGCATTTT
.	TRBV5-1	TRBJ2-1	once	CASSLGDSKQGNEQFF	TGCGCCAGCAGCTTGGGGGACTCTAAACAGGGCAATGAGCAGTTCTTC
.	TRBV6-5	TRBJ1-3	.	CASSYSRGENTIYF	TGTGCCAGCAGTTACTCACGGGGAGAAAACACCATATATTTT
.	TRBV9	TRBJ1-2	.	CASSVQGSYTF	TGTGCCAGCAGCGTACAGGGAAGCTACACCTTC
.	TRBV4-3	TRBJ2-3	.	CASSPSRAGGAEDTQYF	TGCGCCAGCAGCCCCAGTAGGGCAGGGGGGGCTGAAGATACGCAGTATTTT
.	TRBV7-6	TRBJ2-7	.	CASSLAGRSSYEQYF	TGTGCCAGCAGCTTAGCAGGAAGGAGCTCCTACGAGCAGTACTTC
.	TRBV6-1	TRBJ1-5	.	CASSEGGLQHF	TGTGCCAGCAGTGAAGGAGGGCTCCAGCATTTT
TRBD1	TRBV19	TRBJ2-3	.	CATNGVSGQVSTDTQYF	TGTGCCACCAACGGGGTCTCCGGACAGGTCTCCACAGATACGCAGTATTTT
.	TRBV28	TRBJ2-1	.	CASSLAGGGEQFF	TGTGCCAGCAGTTTAGCAGGGGGAGGTGAGCAGTTCTTC
.	TRBV5-4	TRBJ2-5	.	CASSLDEQETQYF	TGTGCCAGCAGCTTGGACGAACAAGAGACCCAGTACTTC
.	TRBV28	TRBJ2-2	.	CASTLRTTGELFF	TGTGCCAGCACTCTCCGGACCACCGGGGAGCTGTTTTTT
.	TRBV5-1	TRBJ2-3	.	CASSLTSVSTDTQYF	TGCGCCAGCAGCTTGACCAGCGTTAGCACAGATACGCAGTATTTT
.	TRBV6-6	TRBJ2-7	few	CASSYSSGAYEQYF	TGTGCCAGCAGTTACTCGTCAGGAGCCTACGAGCAGTACTTC
.	TRBV7-2	TRBJ2-7	.	CASSLSAESGSYEQYF	TGTGCCAGCAGCTTAAGCGCGGAGAGCGGCTCCTACGAGCAGTACTTC
.	TRBV9	TRBJ2-7	.	CASSVGSSTYEQYF	TGTGCCAGCAGCGTAGGGTCTAGTACCTACGAGCAGTACTTC
.	TRBV2	TRBJ2-5	.	CASTARTQETQYF	TGTGCCAGCACTGCACGGACCCAAGAGACCCAGTACTTC
.	TRBV5-1	TRBJ1-2	.	CASSSTGRAYGYTF	TGCGCCAGCAGCTCGACGGGGAGGGCGTATGGCTACACCTTC
.	TRBV6-4	TRBJ1-2	.	CASSEQGSGGYTF	TGTGCCAGCAGTGAACAGGGTTCCGGAGGCTACACCTTC